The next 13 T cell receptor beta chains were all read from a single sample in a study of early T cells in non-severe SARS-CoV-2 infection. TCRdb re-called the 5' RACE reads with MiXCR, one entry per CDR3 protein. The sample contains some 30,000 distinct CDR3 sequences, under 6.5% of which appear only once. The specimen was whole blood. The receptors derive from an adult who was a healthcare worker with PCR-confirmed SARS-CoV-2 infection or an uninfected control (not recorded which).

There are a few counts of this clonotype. The CDR3 sequence is CASSWDKSYEQYF. DNA of the CDR3: TGCGCCAGCAGCTGGGACAAGTCCTACGAGCAGTACTTC. This chain joins TRBV5-1 and TRBJ2-7; possibly TRBD1 for D (6 bases). CDR3 length: 13 residues. The V gene's germline CDR1 is SGHRS and CDR2 YFSETQ. Between the trimmed V and J ends, which lost 3 bases and 1 base, there was a span of 8 bases.

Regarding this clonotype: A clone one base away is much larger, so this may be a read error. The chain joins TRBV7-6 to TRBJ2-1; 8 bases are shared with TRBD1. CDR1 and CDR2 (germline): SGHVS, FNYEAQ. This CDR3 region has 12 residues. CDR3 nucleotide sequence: TGTGCCAACAGCTCCGGGACAGGCCACAATATCTTC. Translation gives CANSSGTGHNIF.

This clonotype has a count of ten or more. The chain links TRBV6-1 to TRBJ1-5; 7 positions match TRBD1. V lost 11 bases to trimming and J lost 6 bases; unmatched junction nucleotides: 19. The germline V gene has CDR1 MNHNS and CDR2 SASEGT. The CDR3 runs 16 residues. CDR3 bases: TGTGCCGTACCCCGTACGGAGGGGGCGCGAGGTCAGCCCCAGCATTTT. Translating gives CAVPRTEGARGQPQHF.

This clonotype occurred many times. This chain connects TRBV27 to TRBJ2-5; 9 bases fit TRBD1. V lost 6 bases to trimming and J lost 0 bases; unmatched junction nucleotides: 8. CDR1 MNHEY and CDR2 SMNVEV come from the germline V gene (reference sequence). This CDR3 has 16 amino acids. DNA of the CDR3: TGTGCCAGCAGCTCTATCGGGACAGGGTACCAAGAGACCCAGTACTTC. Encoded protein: CASSSIGTGYQETQYF.

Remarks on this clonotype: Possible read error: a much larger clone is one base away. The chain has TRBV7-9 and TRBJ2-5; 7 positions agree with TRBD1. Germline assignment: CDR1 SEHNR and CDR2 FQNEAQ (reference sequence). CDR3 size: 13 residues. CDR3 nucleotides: TGTGCCGGCAGCTTGGCGACAGGGAGTGGCCAGTACTTC. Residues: CAGSLATGSGQYF.

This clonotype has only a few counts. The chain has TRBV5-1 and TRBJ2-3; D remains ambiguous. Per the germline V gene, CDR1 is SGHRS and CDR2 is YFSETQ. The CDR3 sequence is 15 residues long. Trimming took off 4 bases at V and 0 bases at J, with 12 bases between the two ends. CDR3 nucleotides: TGCGCCAGCAGCCCGGACGTGACTAGCACAGATACGCAGTATTTT. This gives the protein CASSPDVTSTDTQYF.

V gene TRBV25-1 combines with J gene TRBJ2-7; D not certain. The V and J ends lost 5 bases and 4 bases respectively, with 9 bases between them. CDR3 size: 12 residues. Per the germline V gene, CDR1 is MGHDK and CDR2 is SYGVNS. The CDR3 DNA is TGTGCCAGCAGTTTTGACAAGTACGAGCAGTACTTC. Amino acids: CASSFDKYEQYF.

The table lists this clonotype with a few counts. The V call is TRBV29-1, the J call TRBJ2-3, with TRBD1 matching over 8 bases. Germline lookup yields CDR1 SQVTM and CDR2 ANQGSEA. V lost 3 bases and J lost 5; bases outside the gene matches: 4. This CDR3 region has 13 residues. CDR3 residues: CSVEGQEGDTQYF. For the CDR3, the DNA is TGCAGCGTTGAGGGACAGGAGGGAGATACGCAGTATTTT.

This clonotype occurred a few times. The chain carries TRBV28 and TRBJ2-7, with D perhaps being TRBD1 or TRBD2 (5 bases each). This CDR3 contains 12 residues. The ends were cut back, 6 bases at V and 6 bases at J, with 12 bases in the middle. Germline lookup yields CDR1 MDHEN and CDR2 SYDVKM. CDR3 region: CASRTDGGEQYF. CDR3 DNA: TGTGCCAGCAGGACGGATGGGGGCGAGCAGTACTTC.

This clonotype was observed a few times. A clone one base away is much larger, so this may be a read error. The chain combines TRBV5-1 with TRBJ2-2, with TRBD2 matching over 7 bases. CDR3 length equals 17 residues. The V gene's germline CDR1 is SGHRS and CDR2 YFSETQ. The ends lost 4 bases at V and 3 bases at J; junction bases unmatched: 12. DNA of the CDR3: TGCGCCAGCAGCGCCCCGACTGGCGGGAGTCACACCGGGGAGCTGTTTTTT. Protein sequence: CASSAPTGGSHTGELFF.

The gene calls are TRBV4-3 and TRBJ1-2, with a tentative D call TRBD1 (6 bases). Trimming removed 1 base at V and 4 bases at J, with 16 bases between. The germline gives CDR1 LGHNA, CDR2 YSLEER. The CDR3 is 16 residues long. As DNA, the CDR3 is TGCGCCAGCAGCCAAGCCTTCCTAACAGGGAGCTATGGCTACACCTTC. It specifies CASSQAFLTGSYGYTF.

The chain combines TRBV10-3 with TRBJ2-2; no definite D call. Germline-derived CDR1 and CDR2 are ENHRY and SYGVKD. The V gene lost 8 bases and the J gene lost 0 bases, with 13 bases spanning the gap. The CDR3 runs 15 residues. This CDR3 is CAIWNSEANTGELFF. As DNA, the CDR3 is TGTGCCATCTGGAATTCAGAAGCGAACACCGGGGAGCTGTTTTTT.

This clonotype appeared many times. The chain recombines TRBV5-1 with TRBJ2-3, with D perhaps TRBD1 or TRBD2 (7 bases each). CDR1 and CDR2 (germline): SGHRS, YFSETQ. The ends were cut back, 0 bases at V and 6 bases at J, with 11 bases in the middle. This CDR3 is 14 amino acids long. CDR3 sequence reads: CASSLGQGGDTQYF. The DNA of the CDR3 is TGCGCCAGCAGCTTGGGACAGGGAGGGGATACGCAGTATTTT.